This TCR beta chain was sequenced during a study of blood T cell repertoires in COVID-19. Study at large: Samples representing acute and convalescent COVID-19 were sourced from the United States, Italy and Spain. Sources were T cells, B-cell-depleted T cells, or PBMCs; the material itself was cDNA or gDNA.

How the authors handled the data: Researchers report that nucleated cell counts were estimated from reference gene primer amplification. Generated by immunoSEQ multiplex PCR, the TCRdb table keeps only in-frame clones and is missing some. V and J calls and clone size follow that table, whereas D and trimming were derived from the DNA. The profile shows 70,000 to 80,000 clones, approximately 89% of them singletons. Germline lookup yields CDR1 SGHVS and CDR2 FQNEAQ. The CDR3 length is 16 residues. Losses at the gene ends were 0 bases for V and 7 bases for J; bases not matched to a gene: 11. The sequence came from a woman aged 60-75 years with acute or convalescent COVID-19. The chain has TRBV7-8 and TRBJ2-5; 7 bases align to TRBD2. Sequencing input: peripheral blood. The CDR3 protein is CASSLALGGTGGTQYF. As DNA, the CDR3 is TGTGCCAGCAGCTTAGCCCTTGGCGGTACGGGGGGGACCCAGTACTTC.